Listed below are T cell receptor beta chains from one sample, sequenced in a study of shared clonotypes between healthy human individuals. Libraries were prepared by immunoSEQ multiplex PCR; TCRdb keeps only in-frame clonotypes and omits some of them. Here the sample spans roughly 890,000 clones, about 92% being singletons. Sequencing input: naive CD8+ T cells sorted from blood. These receptors came from a man aged 25-45 years in good health. CDR3s include the opening cysteine and the closing phenylalanine or tryptophan. D genes are given only for firm matches. A clone size is listed for some rows: how often the clone was seen (once, few, many), or a class if it is expanded.

size	V	J	D	length	DNA	CDR3
-	TRBV19	TRBJ2-3	-	20	TGTGCCAGTAGTTCCCCCTATGGGACACACAGACTACTAGGGAAGGATACGCAGTATTTT	CASSSPYGTHRLLGKDTQYF
-	TRBV28	TRBJ2-1	-	15	TGTGCCAGCAGTTTGTGGCTAGCGAGTTACAATGAGCAGTTCTTC	CASSLWLASYNEQFF
-	TRBV4-1	TRBJ1-1	TRBD1	16	TGCGCCAGCAGCCAAGTTGCAGGGGGGGGGAACACTGAAGCTTTCTTT	CASSQVAGGGNTEAFF
once	TRBV13	TRBJ2-1	TRBD2	16	TGTGCCAGCAGCTTAACTCTAGCGGGCAACTACAATGAGCAGTTCTTC	CASSLTLAGNYNEQFF
-	TRBV7-9	TRBJ2-7	TRBD2	15	TGTGCCAGCAGCTTAGAAGCTAGCGGGAGTTACGAGCAGTACTTC	CASSLEASGSYEQYF
-	TRBV6-5	TRBJ2-5	TRBD2	15	TGTGCCAGCAGCCAGACTAGCGGGAGCTGGGAGACCCAGTACTTC	CASSQTSGSWETQYF
-	TRBV4-3	TRBJ2-3	-	13	TGCGCCAGCAGCCAGTGGCACACAGATACGCAGTATTTT	CASSQWHTDTQYF
-	TRBV27	TRBJ2-7	-	14	TGTGCCAGCAGTTTGGGGGGACGCTCCTACGAGCAGTACTTC	CASSLGGRSYEQYF
-	TRBV10-3	TRBJ2-5	-	15	TGTGCCATCAGTGAGTCCGGGACCTACGAAGAGACCCAGTACTTC	CAISESGTYEETQYF
once	TRBV6-1	TRBJ1-2	-	15	TGTGCCAGCAGTGAAGCGCTCGCCGTTAACTATGGCTACACCTTC	CASSEALAVNYGYTF
-	TRBV5-6	TRBJ2-7	-	12	TGTGCCAGCAGCCTGTCTGTCTACGAGCAGTACTTC	CASSLSVYEQYF
-	TRBV29-1	TRBJ2-1	TRBD2	15	TGCAGCGTTGAAGAGCCTAGCGGGAGGAACAATGAGCAGTTCTTC	CSVEEPSGRNNEQFF
-	TRBV4-2	TRBJ2-2	TRBD2	20	TGTGCCAGCAGCCAATTTCAAACGCGGGAGCGGGAGACGAACACCGGGGAGCTGTTTTTT	CASSQFQTRERETNTGELFF
-	TRBV5-6	TRBJ2-1	-	14	TGTGCCAGTGAACCAGGGACACCCTACAATGAGCAGTTCTTC	CASEPGTPYNEQFF
-	TRBV28	TRBJ2-7	TRBD2	15	TGTGCCAGCAGTTTATGGACTAGCGGGACCTACGAGCAGTACTTC	CASSLWTSGTYEQYF
-	TRBV5-1	TRBJ2-7	-	14	TGCGCCAGCAGCTCGGACAGCCCCTTGCGCGAGCAGTACTTC	CASSSDSPLREQYF
-	TRBV14	TRBJ1-1	-	14	TGTGCCAGCAGCCAAGTTAGAGGGTTTGGTGAAGCTTTCTTT	CASSQVRGFGEAFF
-	TRBV27	TRBJ1-1	-	13	TGTGCCAGCAGTTTATTGGTGAACACTGAAGCTTTCTTT	CASSLLVNTEAFF
-	TRBV11-3	TRBJ2-7	-	13	TGTGCCAGCAGCTTAGGGCTAGGGGCGGAGCAGTACTTC	CASSLGLGAEQYF
-	TRBV5-1	TRBJ2-2	-	14	TGCGCCAGCAGCCTGGACGGGGCCACCGGGGAGCTGTTTTTT	CASSLDGATGELFF
once	TRBV28	TRBJ1-5	-	12	TGTGCCAGCCGACGGGACAATCAGCCCCAGCATTTT	CASRRDNQPQHF
-	TRBV9	TRBJ1-1	TRBD1	16	TGTGCCAGCAGCGTAGAGGAATATGACAGGGTGGGTGAAGCTTTCTTT	CASSVEEYDRVGEAFF
-	TRBV5-4	TRBJ2-7	TRBD1	12	TGTGCCAGCAGAGTGCAGGGGGAAGAGCAGTACTTC	CASRVQGEEQYF
-	TRBV19	TRBJ1-5	TRBD1	17	TGTGCCAGTAGTAACCCCGGGACAGGGGCCTTAGGGTGGCCCCAGCATTTT	CASSNPGTGALGWPQHF
-	TRBV18	TRBJ2-5	TRBD2	16	TGTGCCAGCTCACCTCCAGGACTAGCCTCAAAAGAGACCCAGTACTTC	CASSPPGLASKETQYF
-	TRBV9	TRBJ2-7	-	19	TGTGCCAGCAGCGTATGGGGGGGCGGTACCCCGGGACTGACGAACGAGCAGTACTTC	CASSVWGGGTPGLTNEQYF
-	TRBV25-1	TRBJ2-1	TRBD2	17	TGTGCCAGCAGTGCCCGTCTCGTAGCGGGGGGGGGAAATGAGCAGTTCTTC	CASSARLVAGGGNEQFF
-	TRBV2	TRBJ2-1	-	17	TGTGCCAGCAGTGAGGGTGCAGGGAGAAGCTCCTACAATGAGCAGTTCTTC	CASSEGAGRSSYNEQFF
-	TRBV29-1	TRBJ1-5	TRBD1	15	TGCAGCGTTGAGTTGGGACAGGGGGGCAATCAGCCCCAGCATTTT	CSVELGQGGNQPQHF
-	TRBV11-2	TRBJ1-4	TRBD1	15	TGTGCCAGCAGCCCGCACAGGGGGTCTAATGAAAAACTGTTTTTT	CASSPHRGSNEKLFF
-	TRBV27	TRBJ2-7	-	13	TGTGCCAGCAGTGGGCTTGGGGCCCACGAGCAGTACTTC	CASSGLGAHEQYF
-	TRBV5-1	TRBJ2-2	-	14	TGCGCCAGCGGACGTCAAGATGGGCACGGGGAGCTGTTTTTT	CASGRQDGHGELFF
-	TRBV6-1	TRBJ2-3	-	16	TGTGCCAGCAGTGAATCGGGGGTGACCTACACAGATACGCAGTATTTT	CASSESGVTYTDTQYF
-	TRBV7-8	TRBJ2-6	TRBD1	17	TGTGCCAGCAGCTTCGGGCAGGGGGCATCTGGGGCCAACGTCCTGACTTTC	CASSFGQGASGANVLTF
-	TRBV30	TRBJ2-5	TRBD2	12	TGTGCCTGGGGGGGGGATCAAGAGACCCAGTACTTC	CAWGGDQETQYF
-	TRBV9	TRBJ2-2	-	17	TGTGCCAGCAGCGTAGGGACTAGGGGGCCTGGGACCGGGGAGCTGTTTTTT	CASSVGTRGPGTGELFF
-	TRBV15	TRBJ1-2	-	12	TGTGCCACCAGGGGGCCTAACTATGGCTACACCTTC	CATRGPNYGYTF
-	TRBV30	TRBJ1-1	-	15	TGTGCCTGGAGTGTGTCCGATCGGGTGGACACTGAAGCTTTCTTT	CAWSVSDRVDTEAFF
-	TRBV5-5	TRBJ2-1	-	17	TGTGCCAGCAACAATTTTCCCCGGCAGGAGGTTGACAATGAGCAGTTCTTC	CASNNFPRQEVDNEQFF
-	TRBV29-1	TRBJ2-1	TRBD1	17	TGCAGCGCCCCCGGGTTGGGACAGGGAAATTCCTACAATGAGCAGTTCTTC	CSAPGLGQGNSYNEQFF
-	TRBV2	TRBJ2-3	TRBD2	14	TGTGCCAGCCCGGGACTAGCGATCACAGATACGCAGTATTTT	CASPGLAITDTQYF
-	TRBV19	TRBJ1-3	-	16	TGTGCCAGTAGTATTGGGCGTCTTGGGTCTGGAAACACCATATATTTT	CASSIGRLGSGNTIYF